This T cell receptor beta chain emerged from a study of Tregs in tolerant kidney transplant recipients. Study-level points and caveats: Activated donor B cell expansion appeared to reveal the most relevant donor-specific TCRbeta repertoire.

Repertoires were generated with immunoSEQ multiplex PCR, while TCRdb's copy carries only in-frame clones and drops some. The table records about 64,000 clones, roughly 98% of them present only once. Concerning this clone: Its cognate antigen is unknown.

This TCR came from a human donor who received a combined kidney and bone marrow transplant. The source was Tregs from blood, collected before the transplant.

CDR3 in amino acids: CASQGLAGLDTQYF. CDR3 nucleotides: TGTGCCAGCCAGGGACTAGCGGGACTAGATACGCAGTATTTT. The chain employs TRBV5-5 and TRBJ2-3; 13 positions match TRBD2. The germline CDR1 and CDR2 sequences are SGHKS and YYEKEE (reference sequence). The CDR3 loop spans 14 amino acids. V lost 7 bases to trimming and J lost 5 bases; unmatched junction nucleotides: 4. Full variable domain (outside the CDR3, taken from reference TRBV5-5 and TRBJ2-3): DAGVTQSPTHLIKTRGQQVTLRCSPISGHKSVSWYQQVLGQGPQFIFQYYEKEERGRGNFPDRFSARQFPNYSSELNVNALLLGDSALYLCASQGLAGLDTQYFGPGTRLTVL.